This T cell receptor (beta chain) emerged from a study of cytomegalovirus exposure and HLA in healthy donors. For the study at large: Falling in the Caucasian-associated ancestry cluster were about 83% of some 400 genotyped donors.

With 60 Vbeta and 13 Jbeta primers, the PCR was carried out. Sequenced by immunoSEQ multiplex PCR; TCRdb stores in-frame clones only, minus some. This sample's table has about 77,000 clones. Comment on this clone: Its antigen remains unidentified.

Study results and caveats: Later analysis showed most CMV-associated TCR beta chains appearing HLA-restricted. Upon later analysis, TCR association rates were observed to vary by HLA locus, being highest for DRB1 and lowest for HLA-C.

The clonotype originates from a man over 45 in good health and CMV-seropositive. Sequenced: PBMCs.

As DNA, the CDR3 is TGTGCCAGCAGTAGCCCGGGACAGGGGAGGGTTGGCTACACCTTC. It is translated as CASSSPGQGRVGYTF. This chain links TRBV6-5 with TRBJ1-2, with 10 nucleotides matching TRBD1. Germline V lookup: CDR1 MNHEY, CDR2 SVGAGI. After removal of 5 bases from V and 7 bases from J, the junction contained 10 bases not matched to a gene. There are 15 residues in the CDR3.